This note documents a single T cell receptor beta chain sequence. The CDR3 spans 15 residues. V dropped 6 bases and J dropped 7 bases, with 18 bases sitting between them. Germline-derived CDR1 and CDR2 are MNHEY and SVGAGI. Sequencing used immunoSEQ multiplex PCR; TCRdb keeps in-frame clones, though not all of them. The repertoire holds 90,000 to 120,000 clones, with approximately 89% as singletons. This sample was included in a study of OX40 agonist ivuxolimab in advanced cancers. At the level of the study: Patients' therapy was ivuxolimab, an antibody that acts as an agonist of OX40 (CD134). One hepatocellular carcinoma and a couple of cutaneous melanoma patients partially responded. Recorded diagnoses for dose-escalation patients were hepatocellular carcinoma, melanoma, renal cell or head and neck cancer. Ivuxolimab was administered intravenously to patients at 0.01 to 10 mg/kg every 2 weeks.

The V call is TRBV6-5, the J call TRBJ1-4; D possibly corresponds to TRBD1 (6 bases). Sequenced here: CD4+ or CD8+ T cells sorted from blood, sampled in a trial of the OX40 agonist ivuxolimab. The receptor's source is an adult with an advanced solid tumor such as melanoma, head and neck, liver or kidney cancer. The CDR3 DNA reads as TGTGCCAGCAGCGGGGGGATACAGGGACGTGAAAAACTGTTTTTT. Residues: CASSGGIQGREKLFF.